There are a few counts of the clone carrying this T cell receptor beta chain. These data belong to a study of T-cell memory formation after mild COVID-19. TCRdb reprocessed the 5' RACE reads via MiXCR and lists one record per CDR3 protein. The sample lists over 400,000 distinct CDR3 sequences; around 22% were seen once. V lost 7 bases and J lost 6; bases outside the gene matches: 7. Germline V gene data show CDR1 as KGHDR and CDR2 as SFDVKD. The CDR3 length is 15 residues. J is TRBJ2-2 and V is TRBV24-1; 10 positions agree with TRBD2. The receptor comes from an adult woman who had mild COVID-19 (a few samples of this study predate the infection). Cell type and time point are not known. Sequencing used PBMCs or a T cell subset sorted from them (not recorded which). Here the CDR3 DNA reads TGTGCCACCAGCGGAGTAGCGGGAGGCCCCGGGGAGCTGTTTTTT. It specifies CATSGVAGGPGELFF.